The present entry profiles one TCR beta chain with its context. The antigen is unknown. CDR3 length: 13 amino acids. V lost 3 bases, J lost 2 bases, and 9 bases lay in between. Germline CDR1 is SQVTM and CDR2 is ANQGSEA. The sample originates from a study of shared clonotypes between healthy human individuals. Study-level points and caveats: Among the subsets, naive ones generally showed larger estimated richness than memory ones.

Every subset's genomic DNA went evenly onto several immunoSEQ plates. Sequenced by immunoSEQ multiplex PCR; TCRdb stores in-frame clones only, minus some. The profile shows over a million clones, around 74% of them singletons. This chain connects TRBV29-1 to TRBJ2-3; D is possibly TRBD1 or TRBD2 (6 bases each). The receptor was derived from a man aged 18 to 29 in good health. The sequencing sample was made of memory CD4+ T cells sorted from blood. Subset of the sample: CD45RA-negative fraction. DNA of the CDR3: TGCAGCGTTGATAGGGGGGCCACAGATACGCAGTATTTT. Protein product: CSVDRGATDTQYF.